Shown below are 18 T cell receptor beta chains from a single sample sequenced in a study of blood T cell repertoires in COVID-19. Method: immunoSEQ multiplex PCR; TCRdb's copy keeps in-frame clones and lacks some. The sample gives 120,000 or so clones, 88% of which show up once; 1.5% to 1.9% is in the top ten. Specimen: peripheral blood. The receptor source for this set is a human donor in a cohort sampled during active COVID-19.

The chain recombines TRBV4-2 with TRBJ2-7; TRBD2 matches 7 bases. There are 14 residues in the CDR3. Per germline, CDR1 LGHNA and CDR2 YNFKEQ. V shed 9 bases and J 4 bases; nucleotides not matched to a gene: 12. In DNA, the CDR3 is TGTGCCAGTGGCTTTTCGGGGGAGGGTTACGAGCAGTACTTC. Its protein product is CASGFSGEGYEQYF.

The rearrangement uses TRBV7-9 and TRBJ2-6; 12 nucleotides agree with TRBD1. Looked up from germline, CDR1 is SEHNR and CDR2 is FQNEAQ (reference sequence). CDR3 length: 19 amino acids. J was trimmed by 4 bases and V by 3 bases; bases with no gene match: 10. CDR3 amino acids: CASSFPPGTGGAGANVLTF. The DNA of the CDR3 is TGTGCCAGCAGCTTCCCACCCGGGACAGGGGGCGCCGGGGCCAACGTCCTGACTTTC.

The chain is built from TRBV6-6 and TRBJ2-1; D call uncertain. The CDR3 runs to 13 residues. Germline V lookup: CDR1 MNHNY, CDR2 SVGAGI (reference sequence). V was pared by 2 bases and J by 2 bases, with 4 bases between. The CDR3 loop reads CASSYLAYNEQFF. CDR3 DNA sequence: TGTGCCAGCAGTTACCTAGCCTACAATGAGCAGTTCTTC.

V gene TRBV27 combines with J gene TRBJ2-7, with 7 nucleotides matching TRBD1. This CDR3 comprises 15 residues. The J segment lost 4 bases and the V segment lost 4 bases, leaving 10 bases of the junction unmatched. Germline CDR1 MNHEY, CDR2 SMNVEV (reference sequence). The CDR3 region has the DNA TGTGCCAGCAGTTCACCCCCAAGACAGGGTTACGAGCAGTACTTC. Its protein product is CASSSPPRQGYEQYF.

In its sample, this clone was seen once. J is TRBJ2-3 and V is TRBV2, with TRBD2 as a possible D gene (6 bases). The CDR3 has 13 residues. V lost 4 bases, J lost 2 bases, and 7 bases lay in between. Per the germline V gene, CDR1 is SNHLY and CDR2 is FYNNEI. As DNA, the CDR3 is TGTGCCAGCAGTGTAGCGGCCACAGATACGCAGTATTTT. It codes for CASSVAATDTQYF.

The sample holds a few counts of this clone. Here the CDR3 reads CATSDTGLAVDTQYF. CDR3 bases: TGTGCCACCAGTGACACGGGACTAGCGGTAGATACGCAGTATTTT. The chain links TRBV24-1 to TRBJ2-3, with 11 positions matching TRBD2. The CDR3 sequence is 15 residues long. The V gene's germline CDR1 is KGHDR and CDR2 SFDVKD. Trimming took 4 bases from V and 5 from J; bases not matched to a gene: 4.

CDR3 sequence reads: CAINSGDTDTQYF. As DNA, the CDR3 is TGTGCCATCAACTCGGGGGATACAGATACGCAGTATTTT. The rearrangement uses TRBV10-3 and TRBJ2-3; a possible D gene is TRBD2 (6 bases). This CDR3 spans 13 amino acids. V gave up 7 bases and J gave up 3 bases, with 11 bases separating them. Germline V gives CDR1 ENHRY, CDR2 SYGVKD.

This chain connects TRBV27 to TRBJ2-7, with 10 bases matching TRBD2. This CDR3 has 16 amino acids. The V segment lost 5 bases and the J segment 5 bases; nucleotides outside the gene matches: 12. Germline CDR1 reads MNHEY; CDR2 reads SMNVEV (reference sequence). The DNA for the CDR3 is TGTGCCAGCAGTCTAATATCTAGCGGGAGAACACACGAGCAGTACTTC. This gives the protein CASSLISSGRTHEQYF.

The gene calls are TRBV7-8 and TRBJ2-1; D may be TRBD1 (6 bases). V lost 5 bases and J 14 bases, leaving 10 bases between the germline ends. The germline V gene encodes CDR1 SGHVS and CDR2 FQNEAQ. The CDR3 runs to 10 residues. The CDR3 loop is CASSPGQKFF. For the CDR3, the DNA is TGTGCCAGCAGCCCGGGACAAAAGTTCTTC.

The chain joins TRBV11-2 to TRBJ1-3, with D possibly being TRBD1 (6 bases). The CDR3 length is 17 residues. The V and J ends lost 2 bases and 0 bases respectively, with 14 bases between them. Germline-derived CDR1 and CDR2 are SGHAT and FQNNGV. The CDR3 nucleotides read TGTGCCAGCAGCTTATTTGTGGGACAAGCCTCTGGAAACACCATATATTTT. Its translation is CASSLFVGQASGNTIYF.

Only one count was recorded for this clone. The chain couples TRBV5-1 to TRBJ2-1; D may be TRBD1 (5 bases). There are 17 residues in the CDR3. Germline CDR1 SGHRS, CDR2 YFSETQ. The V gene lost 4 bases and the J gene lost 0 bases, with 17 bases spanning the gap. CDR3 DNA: TGCGCCAGCAGCCCACCCCCGACAGAAAGCTCCTACAATGAGCAGTTCTTC. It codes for CASSPPPTESSYNEQFF.

In DNA, the CDR3 is TGTGCCAGCAGCCCCGACAGGAAACCATTCTATGGCTACACCTTC. This encodes CASSPDRKPFYGYTF. V gene TRBV7-9 combines with J gene TRBJ1-2; D perhaps matches TRBD1 (6 bases). V was cut by 5 bases and J by 4 bases, with 17 bases left in between. The germline CDR1 and CDR2 sequences are SEHNR and FQNEAQ (reference sequence). The CDR3 loop spans 15 amino acids.

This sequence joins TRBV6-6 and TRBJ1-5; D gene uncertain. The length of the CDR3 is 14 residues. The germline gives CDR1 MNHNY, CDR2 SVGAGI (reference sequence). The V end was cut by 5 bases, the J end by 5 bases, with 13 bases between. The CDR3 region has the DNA TGTGCCAGCAGTGGCGGGAGGGATGATCAGCCCCAGCATTTT. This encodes CASSGGRDDQPQHF.

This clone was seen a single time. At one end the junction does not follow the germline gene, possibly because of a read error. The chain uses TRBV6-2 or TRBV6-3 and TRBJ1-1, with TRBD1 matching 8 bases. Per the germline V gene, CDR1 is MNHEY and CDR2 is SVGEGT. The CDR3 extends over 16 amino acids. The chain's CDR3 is CASTYQTGAENTEAFF. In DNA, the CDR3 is TGTGCCAGCACTTACCAGACAGGGGCTGAGAACACTGAAGCTTTCTTT.

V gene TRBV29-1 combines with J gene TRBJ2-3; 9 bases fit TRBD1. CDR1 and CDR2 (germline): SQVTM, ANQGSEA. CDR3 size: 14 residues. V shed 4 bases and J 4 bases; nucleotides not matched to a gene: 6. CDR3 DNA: TGCAGCGTTGGTTGGACAGGGGCAGCAGATACGCAGTATTTT. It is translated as CSVGWTGAADTQYF.

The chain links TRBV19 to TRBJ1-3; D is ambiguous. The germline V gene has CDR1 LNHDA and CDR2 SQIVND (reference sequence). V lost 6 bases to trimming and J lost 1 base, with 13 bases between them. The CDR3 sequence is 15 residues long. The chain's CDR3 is CASRPRLTSGNTIYF. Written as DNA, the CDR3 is TGTGCCAGTAGACCTCGACTGACTTCTGGAAACACCATATATTTT.

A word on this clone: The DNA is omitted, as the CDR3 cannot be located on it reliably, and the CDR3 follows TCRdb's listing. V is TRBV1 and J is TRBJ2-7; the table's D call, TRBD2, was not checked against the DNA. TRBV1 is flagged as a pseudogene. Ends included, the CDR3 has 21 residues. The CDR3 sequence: CPPSQDGGGVAGGTSSYEQYF.

CDR3 amino acids: CASSSRTGQETQYF. The CDR3 DNA reads as TGTGCCAGCAGCTCGAGGACAGGGCAAGAGACCCAGTACTTC. The V gene is TRBV13, the J gene TRBJ2-5, with 8 bases matching TRBD1. The germline V gene has CDR1 PRHDT and CDR2 FYEKMQ (reference sequence). The CDR3 is 14 amino acids. J lost 2 bases, V lost 4 bases, and 3 bases had no gene match.